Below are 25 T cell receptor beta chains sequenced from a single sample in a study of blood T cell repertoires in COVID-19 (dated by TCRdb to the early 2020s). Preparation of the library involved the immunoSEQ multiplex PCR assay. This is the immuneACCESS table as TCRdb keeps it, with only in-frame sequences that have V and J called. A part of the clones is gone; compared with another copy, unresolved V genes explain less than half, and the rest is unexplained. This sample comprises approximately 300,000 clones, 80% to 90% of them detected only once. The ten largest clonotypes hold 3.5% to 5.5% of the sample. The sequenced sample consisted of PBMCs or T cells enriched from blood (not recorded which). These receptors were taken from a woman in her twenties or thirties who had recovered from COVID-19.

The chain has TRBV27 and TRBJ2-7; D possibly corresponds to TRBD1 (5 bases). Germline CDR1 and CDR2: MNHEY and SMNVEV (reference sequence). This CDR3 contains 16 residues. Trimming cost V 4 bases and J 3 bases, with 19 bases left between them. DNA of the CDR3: TGTGCCAGCAGTTACCGATCCAGGGCGCTAGGCTACGAGCAGTACTTC. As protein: CASSYRSRALGYEQYF.

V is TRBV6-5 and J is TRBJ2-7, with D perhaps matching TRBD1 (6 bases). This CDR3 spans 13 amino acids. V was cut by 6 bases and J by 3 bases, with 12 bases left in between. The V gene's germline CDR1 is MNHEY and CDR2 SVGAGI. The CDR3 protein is CASSLGQFYEQYF. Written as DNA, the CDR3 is TGTGCCAGCAGCCTTGGACAGTTCTACGAGCAGTACTTC.

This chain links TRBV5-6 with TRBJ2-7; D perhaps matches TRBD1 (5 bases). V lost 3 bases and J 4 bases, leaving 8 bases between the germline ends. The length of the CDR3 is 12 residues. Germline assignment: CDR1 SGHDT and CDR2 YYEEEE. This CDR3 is CASSSDSYEQYF. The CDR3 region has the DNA TGTGCCAGCAGCTCTGACAGTTACGAGCAGTACTTC.

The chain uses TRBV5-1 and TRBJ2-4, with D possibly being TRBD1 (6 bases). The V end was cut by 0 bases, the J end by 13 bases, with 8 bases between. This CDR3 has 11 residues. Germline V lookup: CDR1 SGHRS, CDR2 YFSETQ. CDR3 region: CASSLDRVQYF. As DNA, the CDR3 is TGCGCCAGCAGCTTGGACAGGGTCCAGTACTTC.

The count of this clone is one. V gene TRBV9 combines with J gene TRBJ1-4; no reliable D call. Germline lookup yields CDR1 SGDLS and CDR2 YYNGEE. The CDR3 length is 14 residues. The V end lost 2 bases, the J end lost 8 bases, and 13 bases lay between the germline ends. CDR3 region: CASSVGRGGEKLFF. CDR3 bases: TGTGCCAGCAGCGTGGGCCGGGGAGGGGAAAAACTGTTTTTT.

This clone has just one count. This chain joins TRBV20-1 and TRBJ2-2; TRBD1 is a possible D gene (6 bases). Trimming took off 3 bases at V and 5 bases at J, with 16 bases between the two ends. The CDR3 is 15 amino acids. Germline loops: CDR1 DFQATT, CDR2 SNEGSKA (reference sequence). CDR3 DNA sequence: TGCAGTGCTAGTCATGTCAGGGGCGCAACCGGGGAGCTGTTTTTT. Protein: CSASHVRGATGELFF.

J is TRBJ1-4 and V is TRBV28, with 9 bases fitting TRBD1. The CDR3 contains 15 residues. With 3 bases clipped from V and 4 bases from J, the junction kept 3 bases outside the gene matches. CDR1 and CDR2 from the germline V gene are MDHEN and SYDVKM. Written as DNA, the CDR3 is TGTGCCAGCAGTTTGAGGGGACAGGGTAATGAAAAACTGTTTTTT. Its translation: CASSLRGQGNEKLFF.

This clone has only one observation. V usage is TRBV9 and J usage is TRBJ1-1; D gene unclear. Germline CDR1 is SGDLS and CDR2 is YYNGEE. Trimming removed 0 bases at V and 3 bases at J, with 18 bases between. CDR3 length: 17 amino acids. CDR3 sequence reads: CASSVDWGGAGDTEAFF. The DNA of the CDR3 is TGTGCCAGCAGCGTAGACTGGGGTGGAGCGGGAGACACTGAAGCTTTCTTT. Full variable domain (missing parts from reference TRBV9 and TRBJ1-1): DSGVTQTPKHLITATGQRVTLRCSPRSGDLSVYWYQQSLDQGLQFLIQYYNGEERAKGNILERFSAQQFPDLHSELNLSSLELGDSALYFCASSVDWGGAGDTEAFFGQGTRLTVV.

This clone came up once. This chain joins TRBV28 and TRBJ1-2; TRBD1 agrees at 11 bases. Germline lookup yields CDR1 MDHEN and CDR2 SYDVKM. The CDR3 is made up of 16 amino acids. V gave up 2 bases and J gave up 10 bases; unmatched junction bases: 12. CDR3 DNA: TGTGCCAGCAGTTTACCCTTGGACAGGGGGCCCCCCCCCTACACCTTC. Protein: CASSLPLDRGPPPYTF.

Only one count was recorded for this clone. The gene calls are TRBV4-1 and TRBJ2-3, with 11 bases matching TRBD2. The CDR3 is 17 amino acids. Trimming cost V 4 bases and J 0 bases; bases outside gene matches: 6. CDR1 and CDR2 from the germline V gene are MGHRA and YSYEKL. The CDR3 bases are TGCGCCAGCAGCCGAGAACTAGCGGGGGCCAGCACAGATACGCAGTATTTT. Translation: CASSRELAGASTDTQYF.

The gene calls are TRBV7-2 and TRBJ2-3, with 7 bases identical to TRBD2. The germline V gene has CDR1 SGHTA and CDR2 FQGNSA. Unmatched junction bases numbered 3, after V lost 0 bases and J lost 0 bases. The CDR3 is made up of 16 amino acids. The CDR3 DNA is TGTGCCAGCAGCTTAGCGGGGGGGACTAGCACAGATACGCAGTATTTT. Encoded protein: CASSLAGGTSTDTQYF. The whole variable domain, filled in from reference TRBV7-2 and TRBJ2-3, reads GAGVSQSPSNKVTEKGKDVELRCDPISGHTALYWYRQSLGQGLEFLIYFQGNSAPDKSGLPSDRFSAERTGGSVSTLTIQRTQQEDSAVYLCASSLAGGTSTDTQYFGPGTRLTVL.

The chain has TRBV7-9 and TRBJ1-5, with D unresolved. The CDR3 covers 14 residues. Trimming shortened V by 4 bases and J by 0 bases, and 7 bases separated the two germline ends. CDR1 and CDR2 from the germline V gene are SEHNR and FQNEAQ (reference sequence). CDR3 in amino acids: CASSSNYSNQPQHF. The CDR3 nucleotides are TGTGCCAGCAGCTCGAACTATAGCAATCAGCCCCAGCATTTT.

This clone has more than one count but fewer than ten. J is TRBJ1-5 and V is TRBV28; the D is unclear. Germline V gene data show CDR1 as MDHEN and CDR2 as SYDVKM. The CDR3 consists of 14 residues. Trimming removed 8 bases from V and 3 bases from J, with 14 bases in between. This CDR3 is CASLADTINQPQHF. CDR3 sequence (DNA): TGTGCCAGCCTAGCTGACACCATCAATCAGCCCCAGCATTTT. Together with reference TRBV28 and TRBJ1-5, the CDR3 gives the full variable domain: DVKVTQSSRYLVKRTGEKVFLECVQDMDHENMFWYRQDPGLGLRLIYFSYDVKMKEKGDIPEGYSVSREKKERFSLILESASTNQTSMYLCASLADTINQPQHFGDGTRLSIL.

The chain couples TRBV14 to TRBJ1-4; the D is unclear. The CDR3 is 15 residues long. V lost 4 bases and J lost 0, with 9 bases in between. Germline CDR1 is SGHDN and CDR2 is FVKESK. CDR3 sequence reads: CASSPHRATNEKLFF. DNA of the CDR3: TGTGCCAGCAGCCCCCACCGAGCAACTAATGAAAAACTGTTTTTT.

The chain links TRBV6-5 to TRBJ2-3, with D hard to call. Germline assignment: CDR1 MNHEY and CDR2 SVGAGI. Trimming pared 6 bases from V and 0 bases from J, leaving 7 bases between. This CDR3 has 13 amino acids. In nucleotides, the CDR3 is TGTGCCAGCAGGCAGAAAAGCACAGATACGCAGTATTTT. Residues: CASRQKSTDTQYF.

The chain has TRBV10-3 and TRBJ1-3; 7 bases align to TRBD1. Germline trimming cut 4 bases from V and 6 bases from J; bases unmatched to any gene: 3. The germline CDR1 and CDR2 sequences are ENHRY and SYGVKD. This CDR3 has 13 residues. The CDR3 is CAISGDSKNTIYF. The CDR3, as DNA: TGTGCCATCAGTGGGGACAGTAAAAACACCATATATTTT.

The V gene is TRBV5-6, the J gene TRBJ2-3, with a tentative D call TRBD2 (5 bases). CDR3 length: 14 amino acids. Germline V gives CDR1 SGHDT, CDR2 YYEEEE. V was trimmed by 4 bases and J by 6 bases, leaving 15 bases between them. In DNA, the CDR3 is TGTGCCAGCAGCAGAGGGCCAGTCGAGGATACGCAGTATTTT. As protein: CASSRGPVEDTQYF.

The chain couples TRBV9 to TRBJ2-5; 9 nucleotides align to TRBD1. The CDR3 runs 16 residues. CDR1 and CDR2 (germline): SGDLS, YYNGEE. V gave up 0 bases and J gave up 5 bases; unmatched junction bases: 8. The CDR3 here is CASSVGGQGVRETQYF. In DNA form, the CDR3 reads TGTGCCAGCAGCGTAGGGGGACAGGGTGTCCGGGAGACCCAGTACTTC.

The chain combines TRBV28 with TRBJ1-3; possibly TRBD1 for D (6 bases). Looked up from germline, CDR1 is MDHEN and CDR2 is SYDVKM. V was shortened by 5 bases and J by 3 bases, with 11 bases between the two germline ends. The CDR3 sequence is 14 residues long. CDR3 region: CASSEQGFGNTIYF. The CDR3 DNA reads TGTGCCAGCAGTGAACAGGGCTTTGGAAACACCATATATTTT.

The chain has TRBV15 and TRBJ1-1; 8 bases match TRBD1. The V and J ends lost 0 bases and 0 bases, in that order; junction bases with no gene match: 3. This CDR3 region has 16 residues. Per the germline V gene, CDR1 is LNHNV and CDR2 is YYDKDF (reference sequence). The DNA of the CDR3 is TGTGCCACCAGCAGAGAGGCGGGACAGGTGAACACTGAAGCTTTCTTT. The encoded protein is CATSREAGQVNTEAFF.

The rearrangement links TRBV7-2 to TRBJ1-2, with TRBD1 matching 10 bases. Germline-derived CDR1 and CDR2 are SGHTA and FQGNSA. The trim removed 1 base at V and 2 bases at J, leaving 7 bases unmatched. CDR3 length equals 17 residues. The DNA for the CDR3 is TGTGCCAGCAGCTTAGGCGGGACAGGGGCGCCGAACTATGGCTACACCTTC. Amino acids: CASSLGGTGAPNYGYTF.

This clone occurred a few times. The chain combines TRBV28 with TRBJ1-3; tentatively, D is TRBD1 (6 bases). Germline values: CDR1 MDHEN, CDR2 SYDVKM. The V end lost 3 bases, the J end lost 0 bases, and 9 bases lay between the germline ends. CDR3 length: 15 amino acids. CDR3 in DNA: TGTGCCAGCAGTTTGTTGGACAGCTCTGGAAACACCATATATTTT. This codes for CASSLLDSSGNTIYF.

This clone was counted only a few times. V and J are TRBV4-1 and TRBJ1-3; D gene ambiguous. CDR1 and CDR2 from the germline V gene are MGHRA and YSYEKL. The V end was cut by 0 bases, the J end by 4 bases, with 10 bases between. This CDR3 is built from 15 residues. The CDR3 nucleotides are TGCGCCAGCAGCCAAGATTTGTCGGGGGGAAACACCATATATTTT. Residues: CASSQDLSGGNTIYF.

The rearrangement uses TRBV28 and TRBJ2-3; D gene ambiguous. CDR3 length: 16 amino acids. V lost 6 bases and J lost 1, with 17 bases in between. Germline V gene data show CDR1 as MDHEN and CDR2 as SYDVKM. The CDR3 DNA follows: TGTGCCAGCAGCCCATCCTGGCTAGAGGGCACAGATACGCAGTATTTT. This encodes CASSPSWLEGTDTQYF.

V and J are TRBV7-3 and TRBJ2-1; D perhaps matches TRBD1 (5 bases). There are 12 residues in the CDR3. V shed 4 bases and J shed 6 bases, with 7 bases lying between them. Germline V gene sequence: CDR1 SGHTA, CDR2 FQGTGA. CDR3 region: CASSYDSNEQFF. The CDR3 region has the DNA TGTGCCAGCAGCTATGACAGCAATGAGCAGTTCTTC.